A single count supports the clone carrying this T cell receptor (beta chain). In the original workflow: Estimates of nucleated cell counts were drawn from the amplification of reference gene primers. Sequencing was performed with immunoSEQ multiplex PCR; in TCRdb, only in-frame clones are kept and a portion is missing. Clone size and V and J calls were adopted from that table, with D and trimming inferred from the DNA. This table holds over 130,000 clones, about 87% found once. These data come from a study of blood T cell repertoires in COVID-19. Looking at the study overall: For recovered donors of Cohort 3, there were two negative PCRs, clearance, or symptom resolution.

Germline V gene lookup returns CDR1 ENHRY and CDR2 SYGVKD. Trimming removed 11 bases from V and 1 base from J, with 14 bases in between. The CDR3 loop spans 13 amino acids. The sequence came from a man in his fifties in a cohort exposed to, infected with or recovered from COVID-19 (not recorded which). The J gene is TRBJ1-1, the V gene TRBV10-3, with D possibly being TRBD1 (5 bases). The sample taken for sequencing was PBMCs or T cells enriched from blood (not recorded which). CDR3 in amino acids: CAVGGARNTEAFF. The CDR3 DNA reads as TGTGCCGTTGGAGGGGCTCGGAACACTGAAGCTTTCTTT.